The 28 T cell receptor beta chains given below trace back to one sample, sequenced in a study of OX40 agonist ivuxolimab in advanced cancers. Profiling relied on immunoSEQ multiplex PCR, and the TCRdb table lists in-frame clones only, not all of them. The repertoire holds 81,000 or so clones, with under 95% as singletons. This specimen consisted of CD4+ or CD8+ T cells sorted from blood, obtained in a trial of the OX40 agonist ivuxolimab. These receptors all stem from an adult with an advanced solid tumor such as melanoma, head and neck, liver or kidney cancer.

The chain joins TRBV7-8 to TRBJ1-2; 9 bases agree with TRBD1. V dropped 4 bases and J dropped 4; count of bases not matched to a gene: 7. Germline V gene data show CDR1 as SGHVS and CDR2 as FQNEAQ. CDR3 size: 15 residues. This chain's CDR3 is CASSYSRQGVYGYTF. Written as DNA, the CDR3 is TGTGCCAGCAGCTACTCGCGACAGGGGGTCTATGGCTACACCTTC.

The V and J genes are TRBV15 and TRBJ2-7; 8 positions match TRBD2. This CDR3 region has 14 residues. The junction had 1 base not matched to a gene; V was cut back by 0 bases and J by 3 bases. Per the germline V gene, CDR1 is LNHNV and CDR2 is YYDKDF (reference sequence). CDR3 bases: TGTGCCACCAGCAGAGATCGGGGGGGCTACGAGCAGTACTTC. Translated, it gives CATSRDRGGYEQYF.

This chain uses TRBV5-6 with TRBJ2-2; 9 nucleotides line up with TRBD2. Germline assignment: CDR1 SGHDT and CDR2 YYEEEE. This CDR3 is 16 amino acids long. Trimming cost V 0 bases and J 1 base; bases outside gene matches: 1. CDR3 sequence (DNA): TGTGCCAGCAGCTTGGAACTAGCGGGGAACACCGGGGAGCTGTTTTTT. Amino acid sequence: CASSLELAGNTGELFF.

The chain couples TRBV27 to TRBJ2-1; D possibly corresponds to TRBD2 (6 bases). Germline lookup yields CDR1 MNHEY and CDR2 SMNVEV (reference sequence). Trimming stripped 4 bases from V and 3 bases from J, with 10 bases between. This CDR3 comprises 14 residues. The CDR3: CASSSGSSYNEQFF. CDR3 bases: TGTGCCAGCAGTTCCGGGAGTAGCTACAATGAGCAGTTCTTC.

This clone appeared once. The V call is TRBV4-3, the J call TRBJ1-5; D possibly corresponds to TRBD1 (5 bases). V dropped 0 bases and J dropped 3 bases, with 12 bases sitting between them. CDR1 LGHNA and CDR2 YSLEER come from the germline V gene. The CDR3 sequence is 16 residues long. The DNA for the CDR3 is TGCGCCAGCAGCCAAGACACGACAGATAACAATCAGCCCCAGCATTTT. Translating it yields CASSQDTTDNNQPQHF.

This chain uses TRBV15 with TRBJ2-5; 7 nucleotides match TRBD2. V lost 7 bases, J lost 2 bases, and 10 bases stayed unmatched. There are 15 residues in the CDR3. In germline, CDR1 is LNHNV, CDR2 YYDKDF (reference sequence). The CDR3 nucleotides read TGTGCCACCAACCGCGGGGACTACCCACAAGAGACCCAGTACTTC. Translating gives CATNRGDYPQETQYF.

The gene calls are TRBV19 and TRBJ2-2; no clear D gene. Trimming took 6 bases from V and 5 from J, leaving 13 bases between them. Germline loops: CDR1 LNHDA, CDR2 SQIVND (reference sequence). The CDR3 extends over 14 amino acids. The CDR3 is CASRPGSLTGELFF. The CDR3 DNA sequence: TGTGCCAGTAGACCAGGTTCTTTGACCGGGGAGCTGTTTTTT.

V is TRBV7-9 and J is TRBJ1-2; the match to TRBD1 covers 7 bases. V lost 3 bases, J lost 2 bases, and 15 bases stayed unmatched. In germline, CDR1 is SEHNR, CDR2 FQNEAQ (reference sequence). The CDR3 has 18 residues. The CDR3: CASSLSGKGATENYGYTF. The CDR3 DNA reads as TGTGCCAGCAGCTTGTCGGGCAAGGGGGCGACCGAAAACTATGGCTACACCTTC.

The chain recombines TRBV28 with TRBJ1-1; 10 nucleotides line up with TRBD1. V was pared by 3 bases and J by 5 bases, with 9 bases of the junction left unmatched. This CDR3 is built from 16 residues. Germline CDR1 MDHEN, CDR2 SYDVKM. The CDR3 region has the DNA TGTGCCAGCAGTTTCCCCCGGGACAGGGGATGGACTGAAGCTTTCTTT. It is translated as CASSFPRDRGWTEAFF.

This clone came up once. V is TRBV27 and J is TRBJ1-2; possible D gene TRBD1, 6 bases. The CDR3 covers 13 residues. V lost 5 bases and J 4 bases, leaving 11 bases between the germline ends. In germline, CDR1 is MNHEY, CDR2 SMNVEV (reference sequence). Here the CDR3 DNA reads TGTGCCAGCAGTCCTCAGGGGCTCTATGGCTACACCTTC. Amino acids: CASSPQGLYGYTF.

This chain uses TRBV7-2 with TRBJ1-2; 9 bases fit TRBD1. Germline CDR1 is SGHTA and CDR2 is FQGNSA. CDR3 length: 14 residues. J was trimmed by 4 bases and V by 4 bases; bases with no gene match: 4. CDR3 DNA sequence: TGTGCCAGCAGCTCCGGGACAGGGCCCTATGGCTACACCTTC. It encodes CASSSGTGPYGYTF.

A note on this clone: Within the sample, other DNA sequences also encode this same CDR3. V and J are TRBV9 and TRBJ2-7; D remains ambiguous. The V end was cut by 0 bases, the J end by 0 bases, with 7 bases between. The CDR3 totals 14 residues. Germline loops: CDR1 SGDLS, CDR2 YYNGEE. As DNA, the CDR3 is TGTGCCAGCAGCGTAGGCGGCAGCTCCTACGAGCAGTACTTC. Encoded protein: CASSVGGSSYEQYF.

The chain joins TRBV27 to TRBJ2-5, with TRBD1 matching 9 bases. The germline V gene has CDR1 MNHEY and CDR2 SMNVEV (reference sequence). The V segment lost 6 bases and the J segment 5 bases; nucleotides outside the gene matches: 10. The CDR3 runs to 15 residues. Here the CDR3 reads CASSPRPGQGETQYF. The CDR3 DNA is TGTGCCAGCAGCCCCCGGCCGGGACAGGGTGAGACCCAGTACTTC.

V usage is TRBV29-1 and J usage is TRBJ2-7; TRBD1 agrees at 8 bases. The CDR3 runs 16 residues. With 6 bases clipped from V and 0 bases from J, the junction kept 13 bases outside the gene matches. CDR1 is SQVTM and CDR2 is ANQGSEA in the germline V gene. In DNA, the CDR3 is TGCAGCGTGGTGGGTTTTCAGGGGACAGGCTCCTACGAGCAGTACTTC. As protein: CSVVGFQGTGSYEQYF.

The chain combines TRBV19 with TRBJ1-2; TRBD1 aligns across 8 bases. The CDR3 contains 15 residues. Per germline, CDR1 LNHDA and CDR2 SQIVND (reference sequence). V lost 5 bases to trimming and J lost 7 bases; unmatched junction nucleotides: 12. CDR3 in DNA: TGTGCCAGTAGTCCCTTACTCCAGGGGGCACCTGGCTACACCTTC. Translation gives CASSPLLQGAPGYTF.

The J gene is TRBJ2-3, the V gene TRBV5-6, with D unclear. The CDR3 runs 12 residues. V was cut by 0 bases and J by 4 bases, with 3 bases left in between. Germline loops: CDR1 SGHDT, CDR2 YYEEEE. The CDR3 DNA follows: TGTGCCAGCAGCTTGGCCTCAGATACGCAGTATTTT. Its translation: CASSLASDTQYF.

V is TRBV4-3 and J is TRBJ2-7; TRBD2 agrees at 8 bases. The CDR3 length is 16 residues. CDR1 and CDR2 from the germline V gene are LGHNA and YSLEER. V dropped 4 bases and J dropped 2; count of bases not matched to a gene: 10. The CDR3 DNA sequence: TGCGCCAGCAGCCCGGAAGAGGGCGGGGGGCCCTACGAGCAGTACTTC. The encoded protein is CASSPEEGGGPYEQYF.

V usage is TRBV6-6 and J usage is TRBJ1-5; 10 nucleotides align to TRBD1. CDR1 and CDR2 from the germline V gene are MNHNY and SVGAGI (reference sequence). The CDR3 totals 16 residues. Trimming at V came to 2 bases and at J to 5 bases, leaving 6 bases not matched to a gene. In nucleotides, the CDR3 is TGTGCCAGCAGTTACCACGACAGGGGGCGAGATCAGCCCCAGCATTTT. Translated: CASSYHDRGRDQPQHF.

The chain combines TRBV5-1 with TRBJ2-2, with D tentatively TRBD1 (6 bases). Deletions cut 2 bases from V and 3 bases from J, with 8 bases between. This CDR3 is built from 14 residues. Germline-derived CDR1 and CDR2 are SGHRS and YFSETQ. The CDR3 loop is CASSFAGDTGELFF. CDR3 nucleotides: TGCGCCAGCAGCTTCGCAGGGGACACCGGGGAGCTGTTTTTT.

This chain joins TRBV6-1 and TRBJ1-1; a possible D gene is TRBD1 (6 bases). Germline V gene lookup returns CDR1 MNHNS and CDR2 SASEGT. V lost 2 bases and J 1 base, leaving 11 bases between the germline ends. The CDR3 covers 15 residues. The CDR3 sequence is CASSERQGTNTEAFF. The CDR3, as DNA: TGTGCCAGCAGTGAAAGGCAGGGGACGAACACTGAAGCTTTCTTT.

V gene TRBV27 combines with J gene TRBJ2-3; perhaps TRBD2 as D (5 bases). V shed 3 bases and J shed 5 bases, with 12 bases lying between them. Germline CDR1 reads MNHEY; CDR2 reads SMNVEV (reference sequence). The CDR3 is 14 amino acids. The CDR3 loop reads CASSFGLAGDTQYF. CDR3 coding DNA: TGTGCCAGCAGTTTTGGGCTCGCGGGAGATACGCAGTATTTT.

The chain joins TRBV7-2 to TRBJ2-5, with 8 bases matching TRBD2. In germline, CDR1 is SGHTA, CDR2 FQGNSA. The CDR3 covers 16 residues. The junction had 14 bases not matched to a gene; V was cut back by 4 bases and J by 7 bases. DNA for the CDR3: TGTGCCAGCAGCTGGGGGCGTCGGGGGGGTTTTGGGACCCAGTACTTC. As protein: CASSWGRRGGFGTQYF.

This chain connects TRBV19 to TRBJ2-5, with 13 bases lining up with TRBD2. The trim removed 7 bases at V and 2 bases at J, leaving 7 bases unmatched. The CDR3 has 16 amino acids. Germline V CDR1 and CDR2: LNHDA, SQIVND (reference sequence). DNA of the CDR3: TGTGCCAGTAACAAACTAGCGGGAGGGCCTCAAGAGACCCAGTACTTC. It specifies CASNKLAGGPQETQYF.

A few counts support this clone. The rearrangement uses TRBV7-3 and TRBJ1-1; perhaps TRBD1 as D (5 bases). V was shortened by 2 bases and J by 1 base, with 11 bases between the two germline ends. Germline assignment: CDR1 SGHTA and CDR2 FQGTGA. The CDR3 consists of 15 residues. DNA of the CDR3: TGTGCCAGCAGCTTATCGGAAGGGGCGAACACTGAAGCTTTCTTT. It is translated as CASSLSEGANTEAFF.

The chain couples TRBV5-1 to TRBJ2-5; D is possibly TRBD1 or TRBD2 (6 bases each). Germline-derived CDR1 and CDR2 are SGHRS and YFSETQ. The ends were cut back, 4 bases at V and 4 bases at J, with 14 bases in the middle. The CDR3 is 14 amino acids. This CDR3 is CASSPPGARETQYF. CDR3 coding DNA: TGCGCCAGCAGCCCGCCGGGGGCCCGAGAGACCCAGTACTTC.

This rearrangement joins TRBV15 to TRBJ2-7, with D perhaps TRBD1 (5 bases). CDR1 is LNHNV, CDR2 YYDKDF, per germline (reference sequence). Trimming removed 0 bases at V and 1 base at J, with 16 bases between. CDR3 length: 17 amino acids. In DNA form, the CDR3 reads TGTGCCACCAGCAGAGAAAACAGGCCGTTAAAATCCTACGAGCAGTACTTC. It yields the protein CATSRENRPLKSYEQYF.

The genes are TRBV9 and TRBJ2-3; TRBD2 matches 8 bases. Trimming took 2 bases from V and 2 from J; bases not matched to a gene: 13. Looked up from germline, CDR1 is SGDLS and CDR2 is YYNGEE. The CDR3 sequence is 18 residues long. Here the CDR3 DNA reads TGTGCCAGCAGCGTGCCAGCGGGAGAAATCCCTTACACAGATACGCAGTATTTT. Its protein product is CASSVPAGEIPYTDTQYF.

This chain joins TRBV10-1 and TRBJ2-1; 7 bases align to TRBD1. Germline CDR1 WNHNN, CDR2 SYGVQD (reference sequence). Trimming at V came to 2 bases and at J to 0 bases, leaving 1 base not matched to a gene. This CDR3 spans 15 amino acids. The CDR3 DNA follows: TGCGCCAGCAGTGAGAGGGACAGCTCCTACAATGAGCAGTTCTTC. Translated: CASSERDSSYNEQFF.